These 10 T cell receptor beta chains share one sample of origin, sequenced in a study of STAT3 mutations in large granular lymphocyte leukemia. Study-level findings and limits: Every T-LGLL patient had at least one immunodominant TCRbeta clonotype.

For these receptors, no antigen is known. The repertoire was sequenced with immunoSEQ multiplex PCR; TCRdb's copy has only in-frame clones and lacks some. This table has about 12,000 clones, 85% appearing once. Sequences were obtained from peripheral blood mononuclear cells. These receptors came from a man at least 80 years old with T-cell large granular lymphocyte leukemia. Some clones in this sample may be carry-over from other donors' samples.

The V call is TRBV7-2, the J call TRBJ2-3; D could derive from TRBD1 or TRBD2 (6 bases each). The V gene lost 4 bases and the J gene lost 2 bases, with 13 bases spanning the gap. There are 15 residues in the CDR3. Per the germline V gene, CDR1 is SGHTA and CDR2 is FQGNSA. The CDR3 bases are TGTGCCAGCAGCTCGGGGGCGGGCCCCACAGATACGCAGTATTTT. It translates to CASSSGAGPTDTQYF.

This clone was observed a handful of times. CDR3 amino acids: CASSIRVTSPLHF. The CDR3, as DNA: TGTGCCAGTAGTATTAGGGTGACTTCACCCCTCCACTTT. The rearrangement links TRBV19 to TRBJ1-6; D not resolved. V was pared by 3 bases and J by 9 bases, with 9 bases between. CDR3 size: 13 residues. The germline gives CDR1 LNHDA, CDR2 SQIVND (reference sequence). Full variable domain (rest looked up from reference TRBV19 and TRBJ1-6): DGGITQSPKYLFRKEGQNVTLSCEQNLNHDAMYWYRQDPGQGLRLIYYSQIVNDFQKGDIAEGYSVSREKKESFPLTVTSAQKNPTAFYLCASSIRVTSPLHFGNGTRLTVT.

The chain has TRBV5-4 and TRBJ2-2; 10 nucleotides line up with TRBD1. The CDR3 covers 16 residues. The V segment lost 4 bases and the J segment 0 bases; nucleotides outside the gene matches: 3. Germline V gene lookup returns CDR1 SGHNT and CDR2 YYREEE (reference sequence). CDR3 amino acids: CASSPGQGTNTGELFF. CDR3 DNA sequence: TGTGCCAGCAGCCCGGGACAGGGGACGAACACCGGGGAGCTGTTTTTT. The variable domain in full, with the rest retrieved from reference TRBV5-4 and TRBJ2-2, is ETGVTQSPTHLIKTRGQQVTLRCSSQSGHNTVSWYQQALGQGPQFIFQYYREEENGRGNFPPRFSGLQFPNYSSELNVNALELDDSALYLCASSPGQGTNTGELFFGEGSRLTVL.

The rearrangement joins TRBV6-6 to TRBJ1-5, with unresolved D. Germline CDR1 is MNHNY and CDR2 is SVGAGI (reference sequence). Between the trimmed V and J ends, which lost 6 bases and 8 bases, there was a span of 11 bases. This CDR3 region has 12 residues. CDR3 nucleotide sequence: TGTGCCAGCAGCTACCCCTCCGAGCCCCAGCATTTT. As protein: CASSYPSEPQHF.

The chain's CDR3 is CASSPPGGVEAFF. The CDR3 bases are TGTGCCAGCTCACCACCAGGGGGCGTGGAAGCTTTCTTT. V usage is TRBV18 and J usage is TRBJ1-1, with 7 bases lining up with TRBD1. From germline, CDR1 is KGHSH and CDR2 LQKENI. J was trimmed by 8 bases and V by 0 bases; bases with no gene match: 3. The length of the CDR3 is 13 residues.

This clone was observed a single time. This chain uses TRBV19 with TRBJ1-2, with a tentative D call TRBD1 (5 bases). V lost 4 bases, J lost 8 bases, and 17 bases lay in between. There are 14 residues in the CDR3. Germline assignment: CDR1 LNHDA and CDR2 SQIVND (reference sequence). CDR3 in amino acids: CASSTEVGVEGYTF. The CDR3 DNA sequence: TGTGCCAGTAGTACCGAAGTGGGGGTGGAAGGCTACACCTTC.

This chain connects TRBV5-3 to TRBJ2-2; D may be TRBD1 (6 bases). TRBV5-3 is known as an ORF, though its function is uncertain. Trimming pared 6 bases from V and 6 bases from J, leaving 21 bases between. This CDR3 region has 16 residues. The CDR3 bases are TGTGCCAGAATAACCCACAGGGAACGGGACGCCGGGGAGCTGTTTTTT. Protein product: CARITHRERDAGELFF.

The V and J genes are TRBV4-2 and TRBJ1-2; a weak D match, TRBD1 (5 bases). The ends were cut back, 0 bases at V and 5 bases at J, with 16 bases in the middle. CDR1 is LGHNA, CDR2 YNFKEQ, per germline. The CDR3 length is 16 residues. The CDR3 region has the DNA TGTGCCAGCAGCCAAGATCGGAACCGACAGCTATATGGCTACACCTTC. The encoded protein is CASSQDRNRQLYGYTF.

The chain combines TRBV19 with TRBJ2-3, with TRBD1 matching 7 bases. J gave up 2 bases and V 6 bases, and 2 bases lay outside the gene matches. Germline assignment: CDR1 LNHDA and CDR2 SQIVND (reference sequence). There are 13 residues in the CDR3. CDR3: CASRTGLTDTQYF. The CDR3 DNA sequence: TGTGCCAGTAGGACAGGGCTCACAGATACGCAGTATTTT.

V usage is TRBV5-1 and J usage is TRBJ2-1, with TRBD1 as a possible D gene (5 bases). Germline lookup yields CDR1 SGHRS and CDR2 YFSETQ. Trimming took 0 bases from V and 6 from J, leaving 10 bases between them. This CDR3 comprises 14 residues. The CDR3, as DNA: TGCGCCAGCAGCTTGGAAGGGGTGATCAATGAGCAGTTCTTC. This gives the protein CASSLEGVINEQFF.